The T cell receptor beta chain described here comes from a study of CD4 T cells in relation to SARS-CoV-2 and coronaviruses. Study-wide points: Compared with monoreactive clones, crossreactive clones showed significantly weaker SARS-CoV-2 expansion. The assay detects memory recall responses, not culture-primed primary responses.

Deep TCR-beta sequencing used DNA from uncultured naive and memory CD4+ T cells. The method was immunoSEQ multiplex PCR; TCRdb's version includes in-frame clones alone and lacks a portion of them. Of approximately 70,000 clones in the sample, 93% were seen once. Unexposed donor CD4+ T cells date from about 2011-2018, before the COVID-19 pandemic. Germline loops: CDR1 SGHKS, CDR2 YYEKEE (reference sequence). V was pared by 4 bases and J by 4 bases, with 18 bases between. The CDR3 is made up of 15 amino acids. About this clone: The antigen is not known.

The TCR sequence derives from a human donor in good health. V gene TRBV5-5 combines with J gene TRBJ2-7, with D perhaps matching TRBD1 (5 bases). The material sequenced was naive CD4+ T cells from PBMCs. Subset given: naive CD4+ T cells isolated by negative enrichment. The CDR3 DNA follows: TGTGCCAGCAGCCCCACCCCCCCCAGGGTTTACGAGCAGTACTTC. Translated, it gives CASSPTPPRVYEQYF. Using reference TRBV5-5 and TRBJ2-7 for the parts outside the CDR3, the full variable domain is DAGVTQSPTHLIKTRGQQVTLRCSPISGHKSVSWYQQVLGQGPQFIFQYYEKEERGRGNFPDRFSARQFPNYSSELNVNALLLGDSALYLCASSPTPPRVYEQYFGPGTRLTVT.